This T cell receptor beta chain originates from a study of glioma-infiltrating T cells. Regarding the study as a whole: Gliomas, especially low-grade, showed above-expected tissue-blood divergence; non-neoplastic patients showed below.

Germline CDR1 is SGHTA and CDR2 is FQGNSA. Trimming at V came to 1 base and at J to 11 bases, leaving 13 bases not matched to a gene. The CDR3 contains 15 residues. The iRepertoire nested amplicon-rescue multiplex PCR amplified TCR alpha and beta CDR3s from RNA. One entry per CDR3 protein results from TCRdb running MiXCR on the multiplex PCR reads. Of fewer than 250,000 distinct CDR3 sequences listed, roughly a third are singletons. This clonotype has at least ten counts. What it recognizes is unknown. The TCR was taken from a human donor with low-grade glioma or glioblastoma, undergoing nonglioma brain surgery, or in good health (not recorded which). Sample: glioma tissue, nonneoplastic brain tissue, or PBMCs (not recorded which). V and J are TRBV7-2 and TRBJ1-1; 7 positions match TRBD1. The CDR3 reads CASSLDYTTGDGAFF. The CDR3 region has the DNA TGTGCCAGCAGCTTAGACTACACAACAGGGGATGGGGCTTTCTTT.